These 23 T cell receptor beta chains were all obtained from the same sample, sequenced in a study of shared clonotypes between healthy human individuals (dated by TCRdb to the early 2020s). CD8 naive samples consisted of CD45RO-negative cells that were positively selected for CCR7, yielding a CD45RA+CCR7+ population without TemRA cells. The receptor library was made with the immunoSEQ multiplex PCR assay. Imported from immuneACCESS, the table was reduced by TCRdb to in-frame sequences with V and J called. These copies leave out some clones; in studies compared against another copy, an unresolved V gene accounts for under half, and the cause of the remainder is not known. The sample table records millions of clones; about 95% of these occur just once. The top ten clones comprise 1.1% of the sample. The sample was naive CD8+ T cells sorted from blood. What the cell subset or site label conveys for this sample: CD45RA+CCR7+. The source is a man between 18 and 35 years old in good health.

This chain uses TRBV4-1 with TRBJ2-2; 7 bases match TRBD2. Germline V gene data show CDR1 as MGHRA and CDR2 as YSYEKL. CDR3 size: 16 residues. V lost 1 base and J lost 8; bases outside the gene matches: 10. In DNA, the CDR3 is TGCGCCAGCAGCCAAGTCCAAGCGGGGAGGGGAGGGGAGCTGTTTTTT. Its protein product is CASSQVQAGRGGELFF.

The DNA for the CDR3 is TGTGCCAGCAGCTTAGGAGCACAGGGGGCAGATCAGCCCCAGCATTTT. Amino acid sequence: CASSLGAQGADQPQHF. The rearrangement joins TRBV7-2 to TRBJ1-5; 9 bases fit TRBD1. This CDR3 spans 16 amino acids. V lost 1 base and J lost 5; bases outside the gene matches: 6. The germline CDR1 and CDR2 sequences are SGHTA and FQGNSA. Drawing the rest from reference TRBV7-2 and TRBJ1-5, the complete variable domain is GAGVSQSPSNKVTEKGKDVELRCDPISGHTALYWYRQSLGQGLEFLIYFQGNSAPDKSGLPSDRFSAERTGGSVSTLTIQRTQQEDSAVYLCASSLGAQGADQPQHFGDGTRLSIL.

The chain is built from TRBV7-2 and TRBJ1-2, with 9 bases that match TRBD1. Germline CDR1 reads SGHTA; CDR2 reads FQGNSA. This CDR3 has 14 amino acids. The V and J ends lost 5 bases and 8 bases, in that order; junction bases with no gene match: 9. CDR3: CASSQDRGYGGYTF. CDR3 nucleotides: TGTGCCAGCAGCCAGGACAGGGGCTATGGGGGCTACACCTTC.

The CDR3 DNA sequence: TGTGCCAGCAGTTACGGGGCGGGAAACGCAGATACGCAGTATTTT. Its translation is CASSYGAGNADTQYF. The genes are TRBV6-5 and TRBJ2-3; a possible D gene is TRBD2 (6 bases). V was clipped by 2 bases and J by 4 bases, with 13 bases between them. The germline V gene has CDR1 MNHEY and CDR2 SVGAGI. The CDR3 is 15 amino acids.

The chain links TRBV13 to TRBJ2-2; 10 positions match TRBD2. CDR1 is PRHDT and CDR2 is FYEKMQ in the germline V gene (reference sequence). With 5 bases clipped from V and 4 bases from J, the junction kept 10 bases outside the gene matches. The CDR3 is 17 amino acids. CDR3 sequence reads: CASSLLAGVSGTGELFF. The CDR3 nucleotides are TGTGCCAGCAGCCTCCTAGCGGGAGTGTCAGGCACCGGGGAGCTGTTTTTT.

This clone was recorded only once. CDR3 DNA sequence: TGTGCCAGCAGTTCCCCTGGGACAGGGACCTACGAGCAGTACTTC. Translating gives CASSSPGTGTYEQYF. The chain employs TRBV7-9 and TRBJ2-7; 9 nucleotides align to TRBD1. This CDR3 spans 15 amino acids. Germline loops: CDR1 SEHNR, CDR2 FQNEAQ (reference sequence). With V trimmed by 6 bases and J by 2 bases, 8 bases remained unmatched.

The chain carries TRBV5-4 and TRBJ2-2, with TRBD2 as a possible D gene (6 bases). V lost 4 bases and J lost 7, with 11 bases in between. The germline V gene encodes CDR1 SGHNT and CDR2 YYREEE (reference sequence). The CDR3 extends over 13 amino acids. The CDR3: CASSQQGLGELFF. The CDR3 nucleotides read TGTGCCAGCAGCCAGCAGGGACTCGGGGAGCTGTTTTTT.

A word on this clone: This sample includes further DNA sequences coding for the same CDR3. The V call is TRBV28, the J call TRBJ2-5; D tentatively fits TRBD1 or TRBD2 (6 bases each). V lost 2 bases to trimming and J lost 4 bases, with 8 bases between them. The CDR3 is 13 residues long. Germline assignment: CDR1 MDHEN and CDR2 SYDVKM. DNA for the CDR3: TGTGCCAGCAGTTTAGGGGGGCCAGAGACCCAGTACTTC. It specifies CASSLGGPETQYF.

The rearrangement joins TRBV29-1 to TRBJ2-3; unclear D gene. V lost 4 bases and J lost 2, with 19 bases in between. The CDR3 is 16 amino acids. Germline CDR1 SQVTM, CDR2 ANQGSEA. The CDR3 bases are TGCAGCGTTGTGGTCAGACAATTCAACTACACAGATACGCAGTATTTT. As protein: CSVVVRQFNYTDTQYF.

V is TRBV7-9 and J is TRBJ1-2, with 7 bases identical to TRBD1. V was pared by 1 base and J by 4 bases, with 6 bases of the junction left unmatched. CDR1 and CDR2 (germline): SEHNR, FQNEAQ (reference sequence). There are 15 residues in the CDR3. The CDR3 protein is CASSLGTGVFYGYTF. DNA for the CDR3: TGTGCCAGCAGCTTAGGGACAGGAGTCTTCTATGGCTACACCTTC.

The CDR3 sequence: CASSPVAALEQYF. For the CDR3, the DNA is TGTGCCAGCAGCCCAGTGGCCGCGCTCGAGCAGTACTTC. V usage is TRBV7-9 and J usage is TRBJ2-7; D unclear. Trimming took 5 bases from V and 6 from J, leaving 14 bases between them. The CDR3 is made up of 13 amino acids. Germline CDR1 and CDR2: SEHNR and FQNEAQ (reference sequence).

The V call is TRBV5-8, the J call TRBJ2-7; possible D gene TRBD1, 6 bases. The CDR3 extends over 16 amino acids. V was shortened by 4 bases and J by 3 bases, with 20 bases between the two germline ends. The germline gives CDR1 SGHTS, CDR2 YDEGEE. Written as DNA, the CDR3 is TGTGCCAGCAGCAACAGGGCCGGTAAAGGTTACTACGAGCAGTACTTC. It encodes CASSNRAGKGYYEQYF.

The gene calls are TRBV7-6 and TRBJ2-1; 10 bases align to TRBD2. Germline V gene lookup returns CDR1 SGHVS and CDR2 FNYEAQ. This CDR3 spans 14 amino acids. With V trimmed by 6 bases and J by 8 bases, 7 bases remained unmatched. CDR3 nucleotides: TGTGCCAGCAGTACATTAGCGGGAGGAGATGAGCAGTTCTTC. As protein: CASSTLAGGDEQFF.

The rearrangement links TRBV5-1 to TRBJ2-3; 7 nucleotides line up with TRBD2. The CDR3 covers 17 residues. Germline CDR1 reads SGHRS; CDR2 reads YFSETQ. V was clipped by 4 bases and J by 2 bases; unmatched bases: 13. The CDR3 sequence is CASSNLVERGLTDTQYF. For the CDR3, the DNA is TGCGCCAGCAGCAACCTGGTGGAGCGGGGTCTCACAGATACGCAGTATTTT. The entire variable domain, with the rest obtained from reference TRBV5-1 and TRBJ2-3, is as follows: KAGVTQTPRYLIKTRGQQVTLSCSPISGHRSVSWYQQTPGQGLQFLFEYFSETQRNKGNFPGRFSGRQFSNSRSEMNVSTLELGDSALYLCASSNLVERGLTDTQYFGPGTRLTVL.

The chain joins TRBV25-1 to TRBJ2-1; TRBD2 matches 10 bases. Germline CDR1 and CDR2: MGHDK and SYGVNS. Germline trimming cut 5 bases from V and 8 bases from J; bases unmatched to any gene: 15. CDR3 length: 17 residues. CDR3 in amino acids: CASSHSLVAGGLHEQFF. CDR3 in DNA: TGTGCCAGCAGTCACTCCTTAGTAGCGGGAGGTCTTCATGAGCAGTTCTTC.

The V and J genes are TRBV6-6 and TRBJ2-2; D might be TRBD1 or TRBD2, each matching 6 bases. This CDR3 region has 12 residues. V lost 11 bases and J 7 bases, leaving 14 bases between the germline ends. CDR1 is MNHNY, CDR2 SVGAGI, per germline (reference sequence). The CDR3 bases are TGTGCCGGAGAGGGGGGAGGCGGGGAGCTGTTTTTT. Translated, it gives CAGEGGGGELFF.

V and J are TRBV18 and TRBJ2-7; 9 bases match TRBD1. The CDR3 loop spans 17 amino acids. The junction had 11 bases not matched to a gene; V was cut back by 1 base and J by 4 bases. Germline CDR1 and CDR2: KGHSH and LQKENI. The CDR3 reads CASSPLGGDRESYEQYF. The CDR3 DNA reads TGTGCCAGCTCACCACTGGGGGGGGACAGGGAGTCTTACGAGCAGTACTTC.

The chain carries TRBV11-2 and TRBJ1-2; no definite D call. The V end was cut by 5 bases, the J end by 3 bases, with 16 bases between. Germline CDR1 is SGHAT and CDR2 is FQNNGV. The CDR3 length is 15 residues. CDR3 amino acids: CASSPAWGKDYGYTF. CDR3 coding DNA: TGTGCCAGCAGCCCTGCATGGGGTAAGGACTATGGCTACACCTTC.

The J gene is TRBJ1-1, the V gene TRBV6-6; possible D gene TRBD1, 6 bases. Trimming took off 4 bases at V and 11 bases at J, with 20 bases between the two ends. Germline CDR1 and CDR2: MNHNY and SVGAGI (reference sequence). The CDR3 totals 14 residues. CDR3 region: CASSLTMGAKGAFF. For the CDR3, the DNA is TGTGCCAGCAGTTTAACGATGGGGGCCAAGGGGGCTTTCTTT.

V is TRBV2 and J is TRBJ2-3, with D uncertain. The germline V and J ends were trimmed by 5 bases and 4 bases, with 4 bases remaining between them. The CDR3 is made up of 11 amino acids. CDR1 is SNHLY, CDR2 FYNNEI, per germline. The CDR3 here is CASSTPDTQYF. CDR3 nucleotides: TGTGCCAGCAGTACCCCAGATACGCAGTATTTT.

This clone appeared a single time. The chain is built from TRBV2 and TRBJ2-2, with D possibly TRBD1 on 6 matching bases. Germline V gene data show CDR1 as SNHLY and CDR2 as FYNNEI. CDR3 length: 17 residues. V was trimmed by 2 bases and J by 3 bases, leaving 16 bases between them. CDR3 coding DNA: TGTGCCAGCAGTGAATTTGAGGGGGATACTGACACCGGGGAGCTGTTTTTT. It specifies CASSEFEGDTDTGELFF.

The chain couples TRBV6-1 to TRBJ1-1; 7 nucleotides match TRBD1. V lost 11 bases to trimming and J lost 5 bases; unmatched junction nucleotides: 17. From germline, CDR1 is MNHNS and CDR2 SASEGT. CDR3 length: 15 amino acids. Here the CDR3 reads CAAIAPTGSGTEAFF. In DNA form, the CDR3 reads TGTGCCGCCATAGCCCCGACAGGGTCGGGAACTGAAGCTTTCTTT.

The CDR3 DNA sequence: TGTGCCAGCAGCTCCCTTGCGGAAAGCTCCTACAATGAGCAGTTCTTC. Amino acids: CASSSLAESSYNEQFF. The chain joins TRBV4-2 to TRBJ2-1; D is unclear. The CDR3 totals 16 residues. The germline gives CDR1 LGHNA, CDR2 YNFKEQ. V shed 5 bases and J shed 0 bases, with 14 bases lying between them.